The present entry profiles one TCR beta chain with its context. Its antigen is still unknown. Base-call qualities are not available, and no considerably larger clone is one nucleotide away. The CDR3 has 14 amino acids, counting the end cysteine and phenylalanine. Of all the DNA, just the CDR3 is kept, 42 bases in frame from base 1. CDR1 and CDR2, per the germline V gene, are LGHNA and YSLEER. V is cut back by 4 bases and J by 10 bases, with 10 bases in the junction unmatched. In the prospective study, participants were roughly 18 to 95 years old, resided in under 30 geographic areas of the United States, and were enrolled through a virtual design. Cohort assignment in the prospective study relied on participant-reported clinical history from a screening survey and a study questionnaire. Mobile phlebotomists in the prospective study collected whole blood, serum and a nasopharyngeal or oropharyngeal swab from every participant. Additional blood draws and questionnaires over a 2-month period could optionally be provided by prospective study participants. Prospective study blood samples were shipped either frozen or at room temperature before DNA extraction.

The data were obtained in a study of blood T cell repertoires in COVID-19 (TCRdb year 2020). General notes on the study: Samples from collaborators originated in the United States, Italy and Spain and spanned both the acute and convalescent phases of COVID-19. The prospective study material was composed of cDNA or gDNA derived from T cells, B-cell-depleted T cells, or PBMCs. The dataset comprised deeply sampled blood TCRbeta repertoires from subjects exposed to, actively infected with, or recovered from COVID-19. A freely available public database, intended as a resource for researchers studying the immune response to SARS-CoV-2, is where the repertoires were released. The samples were drawn from two sources: the first 160 participants of the ongoing ImmuneRACE study, and some 1,300 subjects contributed by 6 global collaborators. Sample metadata almost always included a de-identified subject ID, COVID-19 status, age in years and sex. Where available, HLA class I and class II types were taken from metadata supplied by the sample provider and were not determined by assay-based typing. Broader findings and caveats from the paper: The amount of clinical and demographic metadata varied by source and participant and was provided uncurated.

TCRbeta CDR3 regions were amplified from genomic DNA using the immunoSEQ Assay, a bias-controlled multiplex PCR. Per the source publication's procedure: Nucleated cell counts per sample were estimated from amplification of reference gene primers within the assay. To quantify the absolute abundance of each unique TCRbeta CDR3 rearrangement, sequence reads were collapsed and filtered. For each sample, productive Simpson clonality was calculated as the square root of Simpson's diversity index over productive rearrangements. The table was pulled from immuneACCESS by TCRdb, which kept in-frame rearrangements only. Such tables lose some clones; where checked, under half of the loss comes from unresolved V genes, and the rest has no known cause. That table gives V, J and clone size, and the DNA gave D and trimming. The sample table records roughly 74,000 clones; more than 85% of these occur just once. The ten biggest clones cover 0.9% to 1.5% of the sample.

The chain employs TRBV4-3 and TRBJ2-1; 7 middle bases align to TRBD2. Sequenced input: PBMCs or T cells enriched from blood (not recorded which). The source is a woman aged 45 to 65 with acute COVID-19. The CDR3 amino acid sequence is: CASSPLAGAREQFF. The nucleotide sequence is given as TGCGCCAGCAGCCCCTTAGCGGGTGCCCGGGAGCAGTTCTTC.